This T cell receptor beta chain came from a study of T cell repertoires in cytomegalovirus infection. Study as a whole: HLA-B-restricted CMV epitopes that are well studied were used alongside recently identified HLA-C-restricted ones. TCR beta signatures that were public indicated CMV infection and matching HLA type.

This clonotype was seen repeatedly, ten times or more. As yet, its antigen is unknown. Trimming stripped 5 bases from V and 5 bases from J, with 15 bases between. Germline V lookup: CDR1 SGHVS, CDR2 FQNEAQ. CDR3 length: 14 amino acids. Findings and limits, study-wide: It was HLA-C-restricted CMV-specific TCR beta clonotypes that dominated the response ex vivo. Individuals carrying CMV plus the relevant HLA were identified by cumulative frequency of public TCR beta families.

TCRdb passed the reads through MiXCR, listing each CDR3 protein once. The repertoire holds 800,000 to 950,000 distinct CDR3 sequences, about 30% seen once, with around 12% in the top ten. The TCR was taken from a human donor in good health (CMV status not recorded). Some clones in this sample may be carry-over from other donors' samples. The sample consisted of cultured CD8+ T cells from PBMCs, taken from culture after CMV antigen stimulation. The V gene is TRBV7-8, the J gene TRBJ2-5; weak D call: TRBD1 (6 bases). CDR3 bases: TGTGCCAGCAGCCACAAAGCAGGGGTGGAGACCCAGTACTTC. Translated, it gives CASSHKAGVETQYF.